The rows below give T cell receptor beta chains drawn from one sample of a study of T cell changes during pregnancy in multiple sclerosis. Profiled with immunoSEQ multiplex PCR; TCRdb holds only in-frame clones, not every one. The table lists tens of thousands of clones, 90% of them singletons. Material: CD4+ T cells from peripheral blood mononuclear cells, obtained in the second trimester of pregnancy. These receptors were taken from a female donor with multiple sclerosis, enrolled in a pregnancy study. Each CDR3 is given with its conserved first and last residue. The D gene is left open where the match is weak. Clone size is shown for a subset of rows, as once, few, many or a class of expanded clone.

j_gene	len	v_gene	d_gene	abundance	CDR3aa	CDR3nt
TRBJ1-1	15	TRBV28	TRBD1	.	CASSLSDRDGTEAFF	TGTGCCAGCAGTTTATCCGACAGGGATGGCACTGAAGCTTTCTTT
TRBJ2-6	17	TRBV5-1	.	.	CASSPLTASSGANVLTF	TGCGCCAGCAGCCCGCTGACAGCAAGCTCTGGGGCCAACGTCCTGACTTTC
TRBJ1-4	12	TRBV19	.	few	CASSIDGDTLFF	TGTGCCAGTAGTATAGACGGGGATACACTGTTTTTT
TRBJ2-7	15	TRBV19	.	.	CASSNEDSIVYEQYF	TGTGCCAGTAGTAACGAGGACAGTATAGTCTACGAGCAGTACTTC
TRBJ2-5	15	TRBV30	TRBD1	.	CAWSVRGYRGETQYF	TGTGCCTGGAGTGTTCGTGGGTACAGGGGGGAGACCCAGTACTTC
TRBJ2-7	15	TRBV6-5	TRBD1	.	CASSYSPGQGYEQYF	TGTGCCAGCAGTTACTCCCCGGGACAGGGCTACGAGCAGTACTTC
TRBJ2-2	14	TRBV27	TRBD1	.	CASKQDRVIGELFF	TGTGCCAGCAAGCAGGACAGGGTTATCGGGGAGCTGTTTTTT
TRBJ2-2	12	TRBV7-9	TRBD1	.	CAGDRATGELFF	TGTGCCGGGGACAGGGCCACCGGGGAGCTGTTTTTT
TRBJ2-3	16	TRBV7-3	TRBD1	.	CASSLGQGRRTDTQYF	TGTGCCAGCAGCTTAGGACAGGGGCGACGCACAGATACGCAGTATTTT
TRBJ1-5	15	TRBV6-6	.	.	CASSYLQGTGQPQHF	TGTGCCAGCAGTTACTTGCAGGGGACGGGTCAGCCCCAGCATTTT
TRBJ2-7	13	TRBV11-2	TRBD1	.	CASRDRGGYEQYF	TGTGCCAGCAGGGACAGGGGAGGGTACGAGCAGTACTTC
TRBJ2-7	12	TRBV10-3	.	.	CAIRQATDEQYF	TGTGCCATCCGCCAGGCGACCGACGAGCAGTACTTC
TRBJ1-3	14	TRBV18	.	.	CASSPGSSGNTIYF	TGTGCCAGCTCACCAGGCAGCTCTGGAAACACCATATATTTT
TRBJ2-1	16	TRBV7-2	TRBD2	.	CASSSGGGARINEQFF	TGTGCCAGCAGCTCGGGGGGAGGGGCGAGAATAAATGAGCAGTTCTTC
TRBJ1-5	16	TRBV5-6	TRBD1	.	CASSFRQGLKNQPQHF	TGTGCCAGCAGTTTTCGACAGGGATTGAAGAATCAGCCCCAGCATTTT
TRBJ2-1	12	TRBV13	TRBD1	once	CASGGQGGEQFF	TGTGCCAGCGGGGGACAGGGCGGCGAGCAGTTCTTC
TRBJ1-4	15	TRBV19	TRBD1	.	CASSTRGTGDEKLFF	TGTGCCAGTAGTACCCGGGGGACAGGGGATGAAAAACTGTTTTTT